This entry features one T cell receptor (beta chain) sequence. Its specificity is not known. These data come from a study of cytotoxic CD8 clonotypes in ibrutinib-treated CLL. Points from the study as a whole: Sampling schedules were unmatched across sustained-remission and progressing patients.

The germline V and J ends were trimmed by 1 base and 1 base, with 10 bases remaining between them. Germline V gene sequence: CDR1 SGDLS, CDR2 YYNGEE. CDR3 length equals 15 residues. Profiling relied on immunoSEQ multiplex PCR, and the TCRdb table lists in-frame clones only, not all of them. The table has fewer than 4,500 clones, roughly 84% seen once. The source was PBMCs, collected before ibrutinib treatment. This receptor was obtained from a human donor with chronic lymphocytic leukemia. The V and J genes are TRBV9 and TRBJ2-3, with D maybe TRBD2 (6 bases). CDR3 DNA: TGTGCCAGCAGCGTAATGGGCGGGGGCACAGATACGCAGTATTTT. Translated, it gives CASSVMGGGTDTQYF.